The 15 T cell receptor beta chains below were found in one sample sequenced in a study of blood T cells in healthy people across ages (dated by TCRdb to about 2015). Library prep was done by 5' RACE. Sequencing was carried out with an Illumina HiSeq 2500. The second PCR ran for about 6 to 12 cycles and used a J-beta primer mix along with a sample-barcoded 5' primer. TCRdb's own reprocessing of the public reads used fastp at Q25 and MiXCR and kept productive beta chains. Identical CDR3 proteins give one entry, which carries the most common genes and DNA. Counted in this sample were about 1.5 million distinct CDR3 sequences; 42% of them appeared once. 6.5% to 10% of the sample is taken by the ten largest. The sample comprised blood. The receptors here all came from a woman aged 18-30 years in good health.

This clonotype was seen a few times. The CDR3 loop reads CASSVEGGVSTEAFF. For the CDR3, the DNA is TGTGCCAGCAGCGTAGAAGGGGGGGTGAGCACTGAAGCTTTCTTT. This chain uses TRBV9 with TRBJ1-1; tentative D call: TRBD1 (6 bases). Between the trimmed V and J ends, which lost 0 bases and 4 bases, there was a span of 13 bases. Germline lookup yields CDR1 SGDLS and CDR2 YYNGEE. The CDR3 is made up of 15 amino acids.

This clonotype was found a few times. This chain uses TRBV2 with TRBJ2-7; the D gene is possibly TRBD1 (6 bases). The germline V gene has CDR1 SNHLY and CDR2 FYNNEI. The CDR3 has 15 residues. Deletions cut 4 bases from V and 2 bases from J, with 15 bases between. The CDR3 DNA reads as TGTGCCAGCAGTGTCGGTAGAGGGGGAGCCTACGAGCAGTACTTC. As protein: CASSVGRGGAYEQYF.

The CDR3 loop reads CSVGPLEQEETQFF. CDR3 nucleotides: TGCAGCGTTGGACCGCTGGAACAGGAGGAGACCCAGTTCTTC. J is TRBJ2-1 and V is TRBV29-1, with D perhaps TRBD1 or TRBD2 (5 bases each). The CDR3 is 14 amino acids. V lost 4 bases to trimming and J lost 13 bases, with 23 bases between them. The germline V gene has CDR1 SQVTM and CDR2 ANQGSEA.

The chain has TRBV20-1 and TRBJ2-3; 7 positions match TRBD1. The V gene's germline CDR1 is DFQATT and CDR2 SNEGSKA (reference sequence). Trimming at V came to 2 bases and at J to 4 bases, leaving 12 bases not matched to a gene. The CDR3 runs to 16 residues. The CDR3 DNA reads as TGCAGTGCTAGACCACCTTACCCCCAGGGGGCAGATACGCAGTATTTT. This encodes CSARPPYPQGADTQYF.

This chain uses TRBV11-2 with TRBJ2-3; the match to TRBD2 covers 9 bases. Germline values: CDR1 SGHAT, CDR2 FQNNGV. The CDR3 has 16 amino acids. Losses at the gene ends were 7 bases for V and 1 base for J; bases not matched to a gene: 9. CDR3 protein: CASNPLAGSRTDTQYF. CDR3 DNA: TGTGCCAGCAACCCTCTAGCGGGAAGCCGCACAGATACGCAGTATTTT.

The V gene is TRBV20-1, the J gene TRBJ1-5; 9 bases are a match to TRBD1. The V gene's germline CDR1 is DFQATT and CDR2 SNEGSKA (reference sequence). The CDR3 spans 15 residues. V dropped 0 bases and J dropped 2; count of bases not matched to a gene: 2. CDR3 residues: CSARDRTGGNQPQHF. Written as DNA, the CDR3 is TGCAGTGCTAGAGATAGGACAGGGGGCAATCAGCCCCAGCATTTT.

This clonotype was seen at least ten times. The chain recombines TRBV12-3 or TRBV12-4 with TRBJ1-2; a weak D match, TRBD1 (6 bases). The CDR3 spans 12 residues. With 4 bases removed from V and 4 bases from J, the gap between germline ends came to 7 bases. The CDR3 DNA follows: TGTGCCAGCAGTTCACAGGGCTATGGCTACACCTTC. Translation: CASSSQGYGYTF.

This clonotype was observed a few times. The chain combines TRBV9 with TRBJ2-3, with D perhaps matching TRBD2 (6 bases). The CDR3 extends over 18 amino acids. CDR1 and CDR2 from the germline V gene are SGDLS and YYNGEE. V lost 1 base, J lost 2 bases, and 20 bases lay in between. In DNA form, the CDR3 reads TGTGCCAGCAGCGTATCGATTTTGGGACTTGGTGACACAGATACGCAGTATTTT. Its translation is CASSVSILGLGDTDTQYF.

This clonotype was seen just once. The chain links TRBV10-3 to TRBJ2-5; D is ambiguous. Matching the DNA end better, TRBJ2-7 makes the J call doubtful. CDR3 length: 14 residues. CDR1 ENHRY and CDR2 SYGVKD come from the germline V gene. The CDR3 DNA sequence: TGTGCCATCAGTCTAGACTCGACCGCAAACGAGCAGTACTTC. Translating it yields CAISLDSTANEQYF.

This clonotype has ten or more counts. The CDR3: CASSRTESSYNEQFF. CDR3 nucleotide sequence: TGTGCCAGCAGTCGGACGGAGAGCTCCTACAATGAGCAGTTCTTC. V and J are TRBV28 and TRBJ2-1; D is unclear. This CDR3 contains 15 residues. Germline lookup yields CDR1 MDHEN and CDR2 SYDVKM. V lost 5 bases, J lost 0 bases, and 11 bases lay in between.

J is TRBJ2-3 and V is TRBV29-1; tentative D call: TRBD1 (6 bases). Trimming cost V 7 bases and J 2 bases, with 16 bases left between them. The CDR3 sequence is 14 residues long. Germline loops: CDR1 SQVTM, CDR2 ANQGSEA. CDR3 in DNA: TGCAGCGCCACGCCGACAGGAAACACAGATACGCAGTATTTT. It encodes CSATPTGNTDTQYF.

V usage is TRBV7-8 and J usage is TRBJ2-5, with D maybe TRBD2 (6 bases). V lost 8 bases and J 11 bases, leaving 15 bases between the germline ends. Germline-derived CDR1 and CDR2 are SGHVS and FQNEAQ. CDR3 length: 11 amino acids. The CDR3 bases are TGTGCCAGCCTTACAACGGGGGAGCAGTACTTC. It is translated as CASLTTGEQYF.

This chain joins TRBV29-1 and TRBJ2-2; D possibly uses TRBD1 or TRBD2 (5 bases each). V gave up 1 base and J gave up 1 base, with 13 bases separating them. The CDR3 sequence is 16 residues long. Germline V gene sequence: CDR1 SQVTM, CDR2 ANQGSEA. DNA for the CDR3: TGCAGCGTTGAAGGTGGAGGACACCAGAACACCGGGGAGCTGTTTTTT. Translating gives CSVEGGGHQNTGELFF.

This clonotype was seen only a few times. The rearrangement joins TRBV7-9 to TRBJ1-2, with D hard to call. CDR3 length: 14 residues. The V gene's germline CDR1 is SEHNR and CDR2 FQNEAQ (reference sequence). Trimming took off 0 bases at V and 8 bases at J, with 13 bases between the two ends. The CDR3 DNA sequence: TGTGCCAGCAGCTTAGCGCTCCTACGGGGAGGCTACACCTTC. It codes for CASSLALLRGGYTF.

The genes are TRBV6-1 and TRBJ1-3; D is unclear. The length of the CDR3 is 14 residues. V was cut by 10 bases and J by 3 bases, with 16 bases left in between. The germline V gene encodes CDR1 MNHNS and CDR2 SASEGT. The CDR3 loop reads CATSEVGSGNTIYF. The CDR3 nucleotides are TGTGCCACCTCGGAGGTCGGCAGTGGAAACACCATATATTTT.